The rows below give T cell receptor beta chains drawn from one sample of a study of blood T cell repertoires in COVID-19. Assay: immunoSEQ multiplex PCR; the TCRdb copy retains only in-frame clones and omits some. The table lists approximately 340,000 clones, over 70% of them singletons, with 2.5% to 3% in the top ten. What was sequenced was peripheral blood. The source of these receptors is a man aged 25 to 40 with active or convalescent COVID-19. CDR3s include the opening cysteine and the closing phenylalanine or tryptophan. A D gene is named only where the DNA matches it firmly. The size of a clone is reported for some rows only, either as once, few or many, or as a class for expanded clones.

J,size,V,D,DNA,CDR3
TRBJ2-1,.,TRBV6-5,TRBD2,TGTGCCAGCAGTTTCGGACTAGCGGGATACAATGAGCAGTTCTTC,CASSFGLAGYNEQFF
TRBJ2-5,few,TRBV6-5,TRBD2,TGTGCCAGCACCCTAGCGGGGGGCCGGGAGACCCAGTACTTC,CASTLAGGRETQYF
TRBJ1-5,.,TRBV10-3,TRBD1,TGTGCCATCAGTGGACAGGGAGAGGGACAGCCCCAGCATTTT,CAISGQGEGQPQHF
TRBJ2-2,.,TRBV27,TRBD1,TGTGCCAGCAAACCGGGACAGGGAGGAACCGGGGAGCTGTTTTTT,CASKPGQGGTGELFF
TRBJ2-7,.,TRBV19,.,TGTGCCAGTAGTATCGCCCGGCAGGGGAATGAGCAGTACTTC,CASSIARQGNEQYF
TRBJ1-1,.,TRBV2,TRBD1,TGTGCCAGCCGGGGACAGGGGAGCACTGAAGCTTTCTTT,CASRGQGSTEAFF
TRBJ2-2,.,TRBV21-1,.,TGTGCCAGCATCCCGACTAGTAGCCGGGAGCTGTTTTTT,CASIPTSSRELFF
TRBJ1-6,.,TRBV5-1,TRBD1,TGCGCCAGCAGCTTGTCGGCAGGGGGTAATTCACCCCTCCACTTT,CASSLSAGGNSPLHF
TRBJ2-7,.,TRBV19,TRBD2,TGTGCCAGTTCGACTAGCGGGAGTACCCACGAGCAGTACTTC,CASSTSGSTHEQYF
TRBJ2-2,.,TRBV6-1,.,TGTGCCAGCAGTGAAGCGGACAGCGAAACCGGGGAGCTGTTTTTT,CASSEADSETGELFF
TRBJ2-7,.,TRBV29-1,TRBD2,TGCAGCGTTGGCGGACTAGCGGGAGGCTACGAGCAGTACTTC,CSVGGLAGGYEQYF
TRBJ2-7,.,TRBV11-2,TRBD2,TGTGCCAGCAGCTTCATAGCGGGGAATGCCTACGAGCAGTACTTC,CASSFIAGNAYEQYF
TRBJ1-3,.,TRBV10-3,.,TGTGGGACTTCCCTTAATCCTTCTGGAAACACCATATATTTT,CGTSLNPSGNTIYF
TRBJ2-7,.,TRBV7-2,TRBD1,TGTGCCAGCAGCTTAGGGGCGGGGACAGGGTTCTACGAGCAGTACTTC,CASSLGAGTGFYEQYF